Each of the 24 T cell receptor beta chains below was sequenced from the same sample in a study of CD8 T cells in Susac syndrome (dated by TCRdb to between 2019 and 2020). Preparation of the library involved the immunoSEQ multiplex PCR assay. RNA was extracted using the RNeasy kit, and roughly 0.45 to 1 microgram was reverse transcribed with random hexamers. The raw public reads went through TCRdb reprocessing: fastp at Q25, MiXCR clone calling, in-frame beta chains kept. Identical CDR3 protein sequences are pooled into one entry, listed with their most common genes and DNA. Recorded for this sample are some 160,000 distinct CDR3 sequences; under 97% of them occurred a single time. The top ten clonotypes cover over 0.065% of the sample. Sequences were obtained from CD4+ T cells from PBMCs. These receptors were collected from a human donor with Susac syndrome.

The CDR3 coding sequence is TGTGCCATCACCCGCCGGACGTCGGATGGCTACACCTTC. Translation gives CAITRRTSDGYTF. V usage is TRBV10-3 and J usage is TRBJ1-2; D is unresolved. The CDR3 runs 13 residues. CDR1 is ENHRY and CDR2 is SYGVKD in the germline V gene. Trimming shortened V by 7 bases and J by 6 bases, and 15 bases separated the two germline ends.

This chain uses TRBV7-2 with TRBJ2-4; D unclear. In germline, CDR1 is SGHTA, CDR2 FQGNSA. The CDR3 spans 15 residues. Trimming cost V 1 base and J 4 bases, with 11 bases left between them. The CDR3 region is CASSLGPARKNIQYF. In DNA form, the CDR3 reads TGTGCCAGCAGCTTAGGGCCCGCCCGAAAAAACATTCAGTACTTC.

J is TRBJ1-1 and V is TRBV4-1, with D perhaps matching TRBD1 (5 bases). Trimming took 0 bases from V and 1 from J, leaving 9 bases between them. This CDR3 region has 15 residues. The germline CDR1 and CDR2 sequences are MGHRA and YSYEKL. CDR3 loop: CASSQDGQGNTEAFF. The CDR3, as DNA: TGCGCCAGCAGCCAAGATGGGCAGGGGAACACTGAAGCTTTCTTT.

This chain joins TRBV20-1 and TRBJ2-1; TRBD2 matches at 11 bases. This CDR3 is 16 amino acids long. With V trimmed by 5 bases and J by 0 bases, 6 bases remained unmatched. Germline CDR1 and CDR2: DFQATT and SNEGSKA (reference sequence). The CDR3 DNA sequence: TGCAGTGCTCGTGGACTAGCGGGCTACTCCTACAATGAGCAGTTCTTC. Translating gives CSARGLAGYSYNEQFF.

This chain joins TRBV18 and TRBJ2-6; no reliable D call. Germline V gene lookup returns CDR1 KGHSH and CDR2 LQKENI. Between the trimmed V and J ends, which lost 0 bases and 0 bases, there was a span of 12 bases. The length of the CDR3 is 18 residues. CDR3 sequence reads: CASSPPNAKPSGANVLTF. The DNA for the CDR3 is TGTGCCAGCTCACCACCGAATGCGAAACCCTCTGGGGCCAACGTCCTGACTTTC.

This chain joins TRBV15 and TRBJ2-1; D gene unclear. This CDR3 spans 15 amino acids. V was clipped by 0 bases and J by 3 bases, with 9 bases between them. Germline-derived CDR1 and CDR2 are LNHNV and YYDKDF (reference sequence). The CDR3 reads CATSRERSYYNEQFF. The CDR3 DNA is TGTGCCACCAGCAGAGAACGCTCCTACTACAATGAGCAGTTCTTC. The full variable domain, rest sourced from reference TRBV15 and TRBJ2-1, is DAMVIQNPRYQVTQFGKPVTLSCSQTLNHNVMYWYQQKSSQAPKLLFHYYDKDFNNEADTPDNFQSRRPNTSFCFLDIRSPGLGDTAMYLCATSRERSYYNEQFFGPGTRLTVL.

The V gene is TRBV20-1, the J gene TRBJ2-3; possible D gene TRBD2, 5 bases. CDR1 and CDR2 from the germline V gene are DFQATT and SNEGSKA (reference sequence). V lost 3 bases and J 6 bases, leaving 13 bases between the germline ends. The length of the CDR3 is 13 residues. The CDR3 DNA is TGCAGTGCTAGTTCCGGGGAACTCGATACGCAGTATTTT. It encodes CSASSGELDTQYF.

V usage is TRBV7-9 and J usage is TRBJ2-5; no clear D. V lost 0 bases to trimming and J lost 0 bases, with 5 bases between them. CDR1 SEHNR and CDR2 FQNEAQ come from the germline V gene (reference sequence). This CDR3 region has 14 residues. The CDR3 region is CASSLARYQETQYF. Here the CDR3 DNA reads TGTGCCAGCAGCTTAGCGCGGTACCAAGAGACCCAGTACTTC.

The chain employs TRBV5-1 and TRBJ1-2; D possibly corresponds to TRBD1 (6 bases). Germline V gene sequence: CDR1 SGHRS, CDR2 YFSETQ. CDR3 length: 12 amino acids. Trimming stripped 4 bases from V and 4 bases from J, with 8 bases between. CDR3 nucleotide sequence: TGCGCCAGCAGCACGGACAGCTATGGCTACACCTTC. Its protein product is CASSTDSYGYTF.

The chain employs TRBV2 and TRBJ2-6; D is perhaps TRBD1 (5 bases). The CDR3 consists of 14 residues. Looked up from germline, CDR1 is SNHLY and CDR2 is FYNNEI. V dropped 4 bases and J dropped 2 bases, with 6 bases sitting between them. The CDR3 sequence is CASSAGTGANVLTF. In DNA form, the CDR3 reads TGTGCCAGCAGTGCAGGGACTGGGGCCAACGTCCTGACTTTC.

The chain has TRBV19 and TRBJ1-1; weak D call: TRBD1 (5 bases). The germline V and J ends were trimmed by 5 bases and 0 bases, with 7 bases remaining between them. The germline gives CDR1 LNHDA, CDR2 SQIVND (reference sequence). The CDR3 is made up of 13 amino acids. The CDR3 bases are TGTGCCAGTAGTGAACAGGTGAACACTGAAGCTTTCTTT. This gives the protein CASSEQVNTEAFF.

The chain joins TRBV6-5 to TRBJ1-6; the D gene is possibly TRBD1 (5 bases). The CDR3 consists of 13 residues. Per germline, CDR1 MNHEY and CDR2 SVGAGI. V was clipped by 3 bases and J by 10 bases, with 10 bases between them. Written as DNA, the CDR3 is TGTGCCAGCAGTTATGACAGTTCCTCACCCCTCCACTTT. It codes for CASSYDSSSPLHF.

This clonotype was seen just once. The CDR3 DNA sequence: TGCGCCAGCAGCCCCTGGACTAGCGGGGACACAGATACGCAGTATTTT. Amino acids: CASSPWTSGDTDTQYF. The chain combines TRBV4-1 with TRBJ2-3; 12 bases fit TRBD2. The CDR3 extends over 16 amino acids. V lost 4 bases to trimming and J lost 2 bases; unmatched junction nucleotides: 4. Germline CDR1 is MGHRA and CDR2 is YSYEKL.

The chain is built from TRBV12-2 and TRBJ2-2; TRBD1, as called in the table, went unchecked against the DNA. TRBV12-2 is annotated as a pseudogene. This CDR3 is 17 amino acids long. The CDR3 loop reads CASRSPYRGPNTGELFF. For the CDR3, the DNA is TGTGCAAGTCGCTCACCCTACAGGGGACCGAACACCGGGGAGCTGTTTTTT.

V and J are TRBV4-1 and TRBJ1-1, with D perhaps TRBD1 (5 bases). This CDR3 is built from 16 residues. CDR1 is MGHRA and CDR2 is YSYEKL in the germline V gene. Trimming removed 4 bases from V and 0 bases from J, with 15 bases in between. The CDR3 bases are TGCGCCAGCAGCCCTACCAACGCAGGGATGAACACTGAAGCTTTCTTT. Residues: CASSPTNAGMNTEAFF.

CDR3 nucleotides: TGTGCCAGCAGCCGGAGGGGACAGGACACTGAAGCTTTCTTT. Its translation is CASSRRGQDTEAFF. This chain joins TRBV7-9 and TRBJ1-1; TRBD1 agrees at 8 bases. With V trimmed by 5 bases and J by 3 bases, 5 bases remained unmatched. Germline V CDR1 and CDR2: SEHNR, FQNEAQ (reference sequence). The CDR3 extends over 14 amino acids.

The J gene is TRBJ2-7, the V gene TRBV28; D is unclear. The V gene lost 8 bases and the J gene lost 3 bases, with 8 bases spanning the gap. The CDR3 contains 11 residues. Germline CDR1 MDHEN, CDR2 SYDVKM. This CDR3 is CASGNFYEQYF. DNA for the CDR3: TGTGCCAGCGGCAATTTCTACGAGCAGTACTTC.

The chain links TRBV12-3 or TRBV12-4 to TRBJ1-2; 9 nucleotides match TRBD1. This CDR3 has 17 residues. The junction had 7 bases not matched to a gene; V was cut back by 2 bases and J by 0 bases. CDR3 in amino acids: CASSLNRGRMANYGYTF. The CDR3 DNA is TGTGCCAGCAGTTTAAACAGGGGGCGGATGGCTAACTATGGCTACACCTTC.

V is TRBV12-3 or TRBV12-4 and J is TRBJ2-3; D call uncertain. Trimming cost V 5 bases and J 4 bases, with 7 bases left between them. The CDR3 is 12 amino acids. CDR3 sequence: CASSPAPDTQYF. CDR3 nucleotide sequence: TGTGCCAGCAGTCCCGCCCCAGATACGCAGTATTTT.

V gene TRBV6-2 or TRBV6-3 combines with J gene TRBJ2-7; D is perhaps TRBD2 (5 bases). The germline V gene encodes CDR1 MNHEY and CDR2 SVGEGT. Between the trimmed V and J ends, which lost 5 bases and 4 bases, there was a span of 15 bases. CDR3 length: 14 amino acids. The CDR3 is CASSVRNGNYEQYF. Written as DNA, the CDR3 is TGTGCCAGCAGTGTCCGGAACGGGAATTACGAGCAGTACTTC.

As DNA, the CDR3 is TGTGCCAGTAGCCGTAGGGACAGTCTGAACACTGAAGCTTTCTTT. Its protein product is CASSRRDSLNTEAFF. The J gene is TRBJ1-1, the V gene TRBV19, with TRBD1 matching over 7 bases. This CDR3 comprises 15 residues. V was pared by 6 bases and J by 0 bases, with 7 bases of the junction left unmatched. The germline CDR1 and CDR2 sequences are LNHDA and SQIVND (reference sequence).

V usage is TRBV5-1 and J usage is TRBJ1-5; no clear D gene. The ends were cut back, 4 bases at V and 5 bases at J, with 13 bases in the middle. This CDR3 spans 14 amino acids. Per germline, CDR1 SGHRS and CDR2 YFSETQ. The chain's CDR3 is CASSVGLGDQPQHF. CDR3 DNA: TGCGCCAGCAGCGTTGGGTTAGGCGATCAGCCCCAGCATTTT.

The CDR3 spells CASSVDGGWRPDYQPQHF. CDR3 nucleotide sequence: TGTGCCAGCAGCGTAGATGGAGGGTGGCGGCCTGATTATCAGCCCCAGCATTTT. This chain links TRBV9 with TRBJ1-5; D not resolved. V lost 0 bases to trimming and J lost 5 bases, with 21 bases between them. The CDR3 is made up of 18 amino acids. CDR1 is SGDLS and CDR2 is YYNGEE in the germline V gene.

The CDR3 is CSFTRGQGGHHTGELFF. As DNA, the CDR3 is TGCAGCTTCACCCGGGGGCAGGGGGGACATCATACCGGGGAGCTGTTTTTT. The chain uses TRBV29-1 and TRBJ2-2; TRBD1 is a possible D gene (7 bases). This CDR3 is built from 17 residues. V was clipped by 8 bases and J by 5 bases, with 27 bases between them. Germline V CDR1 and CDR2: SQVTM, ANQGSEA.